Below, 24 T cell receptor beta chains from the same sample are listed, as sequenced in a study of T cell changes during pregnancy in multiple sclerosis. Data came from immunoSEQ multiplex PCR; TCRdb stores just in-frame clones and leaves some out. Among approximately 50,000 clones listed, about 90% were seen once. The source was CD4+ T cells from peripheral blood mononuclear cells, collected after pregnancy. These receptor sequences come from a female donor with multiple sclerosis, enrolled in a pregnancy study.

The chain recombines TRBV5-1 with TRBJ2-3; D is undetermined. Deletions cut 2 bases from V and 1 base from J, with 14 bases between. Per germline, CDR1 SGHRS and CDR2 YFSETQ. This CDR3 is 16 amino acids long. CDR3 region: CASSLAGFPGTDTQYF. The DNA for the CDR3 is TGCGCCAGCAGCTTAGCCGGGTTCCCGGGCACAGATACGCAGTATTTT.

This clone was observed a single time. The chain links TRBV5-1 to TRBJ1-3, with TRBD1 as a possible D gene (5 bases). CDR1 is SGHRS, CDR2 YFSETQ, per germline. Trimming took off 0 bases at V and 3 bases at J, with 13 bases between the two ends. The CDR3 runs 16 residues. The CDR3 spells CASSLAGSTSGNTIYF. CDR3 sequence (DNA): TGCGCCAGCAGCTTGGCAGGGTCGACTAGTGGAAACACCATATATTTT.

The chain couples TRBV18 to TRBJ1-1; TRBD1 agrees at 7 bases. V shed 4 bases and J 4 bases; nucleotides not matched to a gene: 15. The CDR3 covers 17 residues. CDR1 is KGHSH, CDR2 LQKENI, per germline. The chain's CDR3 is CASSRRTGEVGGTEAFF. For the CDR3, the DNA is TGTGCCAGCTCACGACGGACAGGAGAAGTGGGAGGCACTGAAGCTTTCTTT.

As to this clone: Lacking the conserved final phenylalanine or tryptophan, this CDR3 likely reflects a read error. The chain uses TRBV28 and TRBJ2-7, with D possibly TRBD2 on 8 matching bases. CDR1 and CDR2 (germline): MDHEN, SYDVKM. V lost 10 bases to trimming and J lost 3 bases, with 22 bases between them. The CDR3 contains 15 residues. The DNA for the CDR3 is TGTGCCACAGCCTCGGGGGGGCAGGGGGGCTACGAGCAGTACCTC. This translates into CATASGGQGGYEQYL.

The chain carries TRBV4-2 and TRBJ2-1, with 13 bases that match TRBD2. The CDR3 runs to 17 residues. CDR1 is LGHNA and CDR2 is YNFKEQ in the germline V gene. The ends lost 2 bases at V and 5 bases at J; junction bases unmatched: 6. CDR3 loop: CASSQSGTSGTNNEQFF. Here the CDR3 DNA reads TGTGCCAGCAGCCAATCCGGGACTAGCGGGACGAACAATGAGCAGTTCTTC.

V usage is TRBV5-1 and J usage is TRBJ2-5, with D perhaps TRBD2 (6 bases). CDR1 is SGHRS and CDR2 is YFSETQ in the germline V gene. V shed 2 bases and J shed 5 bases, with 13 bases lying between them. The CDR3 covers 14 residues. DNA for the CDR3: TGCGCCAGCAGCTTAACTAGCATCGTGGAGACCCAGTACTTC. Amino acids: CASSLTSIVETQYF.

This sequence joins TRBV6-1 and TRBJ2-7; 9 nucleotides agree with TRBD1. Germline lookup yields CDR1 MNHNS and CDR2 SASEGT. The CDR3 runs 15 residues. V was clipped by 6 bases and J by 3 bases; unmatched bases: 9. The CDR3 loop reads CASRGRQGVDYEQYF. CDR3 nucleotide sequence: TGTGCCAGCAGGGGTAGACAGGGGGTCGACTACGAGCAGTACTTC.

V and J are TRBV7-9 and TRBJ1-2; D might be TRBD1 (6 bases). Germline values: CDR1 SEHNR, CDR2 FQNEAQ (reference sequence). CDR3 length: 15 residues. V was pared by 5 bases and J by 0 bases, with 13 bases between. The CDR3 sequence is CASSETGISNYGYTF. CDR3 DNA sequence: TGTGCCAGCAGCGAAACAGGGATTTCTAACTATGGCTACACCTTC.

The V call is TRBV6-6, the J call TRBJ2-7; 7 positions match TRBD1. The CDR3 runs to 13 residues. After removal of 5 bases from V and 5 bases from J, the junction contained 6 bases not matched to a gene. Per germline, CDR1 MNHNY and CDR2 SVGAGI (reference sequence). The CDR3 protein is CASSRQGLNEQYF. In nucleotides, the CDR3 is TGTGCCAGCAGTCGACAGGGATTAAACGAGCAGTACTTC.

Concerning this clone itself: An end of the junction differs from the germline gene, which may be a read error. V and J are TRBV9 and TRBJ2-1; no clear D gene. The CDR3 covers 10 residues. In germline, CDR1 is SGDLS, CDR2 YYNGEE. CDR3 DNA sequence: TGTGCCAGCTCCGACAATGAGCAGTTCTTC. It encodes CASSDNEQFF.

This clone was counted only a few times. V gene TRBV5-1 combines with J gene TRBJ2-1; the match to TRBD1 covers 9 bases. This CDR3 contains 17 residues. Germline V gene sequence: CDR1 SGHRS, CDR2 YFSETQ. Germline trimming cut 3 bases from V and 2 bases from J; bases unmatched to any gene: 9. The CDR3 DNA reads TGCGCCAGCAGCTCGGACAGGGGTGACACACCCTACAATGAGCAGTTCTTC. Its translation is CASSSDRGDTPYNEQFF.

The chain is built from TRBV20-1 and TRBJ2-5; D perhaps matches TRBD2 (5 bases). V dropped 7 bases and J dropped 1 base, with 7 bases sitting between them. The length of the CDR3 is 11 residues. Germline CDR1 is DFQATT and CDR2 is SNEGSKA (reference sequence). This chain's CDR3 is CSGGGQETQYF. The DNA for the CDR3 is TGCAGTGGCGGAGGCCAAGAGACCCAGTACTTC.

The rearrangement joins TRBV30 to TRBJ2-5, with TRBD1 matching over 8 bases. Per germline, CDR1 GTSNPN and CDR2 SVGIG (reference sequence). J was trimmed by 4 bases and V by 6 bases; bases with no gene match: 4. The CDR3 totals 12 residues. As DNA, the CDR3 is TGTGCCTGCAGTACAGGGGGAGAGACCCAGTACTTC. Residues: CACSTGGETQYF.

V gene TRBV12-5 combines with J gene TRBJ2-1, with 7 positions matching TRBD1. The CDR3 is made up of 15 amino acids. The trim removed 2 bases at V and 4 bases at J, leaving 5 bases unmatched. Germline V gives CDR1 LGHNT, CDR2 FRNRAP. The CDR3: CASGLIQGRYNEQFF. In nucleotides, the CDR3 is TGTGCTAGTGGTTTGATACAGGGGCGTTACAATGAGCAGTTCTTC.

This clone is a singleton in its sample. V gene TRBV18 combines with J gene TRBJ2-7; D gene unclear. The germline CDR1 and CDR2 sequences are KGHSH and LQKENI. Trimming stripped 2 bases from V and 0 bases from J, with 11 bases between. The CDR3 consists of 15 residues. The CDR3 DNA is TGTGCCAGCTCACCAATCGGCGGATACTCCTACGAGCAGTACTTC. It translates to CASSPIGGYSYEQYF.

V and J are TRBV15 and TRBJ2-3; D gene uncertain. With 0 bases removed from V and 1 base from J, the gap between germline ends came to 8 bases. Germline V gives CDR1 LNHNV, CDR2 YYDKDF (reference sequence). The CDR3 consists of 15 residues. The CDR3 DNA reads as TGTGCCACCAGCAGAGACTCTGAGCGCACAGATACGCAGTATTTT. It translates to CATSRDSERTDTQYF.

The rearrangement joins TRBV9 to TRBJ1-1, with a tentative D call TRBD1 (6 bases). The CDR3 runs to 19 residues. The germline V gene has CDR1 SGDLS and CDR2 YYNGEE. V lost 0 bases to trimming and J lost 4 bases, with 25 bases between them. The CDR3 DNA reads TGTGCCAGCAGCGTAGTCGGTGTCGGGTCAGGGGTGGGGACCACTGAAGCTTTCTTT. Translation gives CASSVVGVGSGVGTTEAFF.

This chain joins TRBV6-6 and TRBJ1-1; D perhaps matches TRBD1 (6 bases). Trimming pared 6 bases from V and 0 bases from J, leaving 11 bases between. CDR3 length: 14 residues. Germline values: CDR1 MNHNY, CDR2 SVGAGI (reference sequence). Written as DNA, the CDR3 is TGTGCCAGCAGCAGGGACATAGTGAACACTGAAGCTTTCTTT. This codes for CASSRDIVNTEAFF.

The chain carries TRBV4-2 and TRBJ1-4; 9 bases line up with TRBD1. This CDR3 is built from 14 residues. The V gene end was trimmed by 5 bases and the J gene end by 4 bases; junction bases not matched to a gene: 2. Germline V CDR1 and CDR2: LGHNA, YNFKEQ. The CDR3 protein is CASSLTGGNEKLFF. The CDR3, as DNA: TGTGCCAGCAGCTTGACAGGGGGTAATGAAAAACTGTTTTTT.

The chain has TRBV2 and TRBJ2-7; 12 bases agree with TRBD1. The germline gives CDR1 SNHLY, CDR2 FYNNEI. The CDR3 is 16 amino acids. V lost 2 bases, J lost 4 bases, and 6 bases stayed unmatched. The DNA of the CDR3 is TGTGCCAGCAGTGAACCGGGACAGGGGGCGCTTTACGAGCAGTACTTC. Translating gives CASSEPGQGALYEQYF.

The chain links TRBV11-2 to TRBJ1-2, with unresolved D. The germline V gene encodes CDR1 SGHAT and CDR2 FQNNGV. V dropped 4 bases and J dropped 8 bases, with 17 bases sitting between them. The CDR3 extends over 14 amino acids. CDR3 in amino acids: CASSSLSRRIGYTF. CDR3 coding DNA: TGTGCCAGCAGCTCCCTATCCCGGAGGATCGGCTACACCTTC. Based on the CDR3 plus reference TRBV11-2 and TRBJ1-2, the full variable domain is EAGVAQSPRYKIIEKRQSVAFWCNPISGHATLYWYQQILGQGPKLLIQFQNNGVVDDSQLPKDRFSAERLKGVDSTLKIQPAKLEDSAVYLCASSSLSRRIGYTFGSGTRLTVV.

This chain connects TRBV12-5 to TRBJ2-5, with a weak D call TRBD1 (6 bases). The CDR3 runs 17 residues. Germline V gene lookup returns CDR1 LGHNT and CDR2 FRNRAP. Trimming removed 0 bases from V and 2 bases from J, with 16 bases in between. CDR3 sequence reads: CASGLVLGRRGQETQYF. In nucleotides, the CDR3 is TGTGCTAGTGGTTTGGTACTGGGGAGAAGGGGGCAAGAGACCCAGTACTTC.

The J gene is TRBJ2-1, the V gene TRBV4-3; D is perhaps TRBD2 (6 bases). Trimming removed 4 bases at V and 5 bases at J, with 15 bases between. Germline V gene sequence: CDR1 LGHNA, CDR2 YSLEER. CDR3 size: 15 residues. The CDR3 DNA reads TGCGCCAGCAGCCCGGAGGGTCTTGGGAACAATGAGCAGTTCTTC. Its protein is CASSPEGLGNNEQFF.

The chain employs TRBV18 and TRBJ1-1; possibly TRBD1 for D (6 bases). The germline V and J ends were trimmed by 5 bases and 3 bases, with 19 bases remaining between them. The germline V gene has CDR1 KGHSH and CDR2 LQKENI. This CDR3 contains 16 residues. The CDR3 DNA reads as TGTGCCAGCTCAGCCGCCAGGGGCTCGGCGTACACTGAAGCTTTCTTT. Residues: CASSAARGSAYTEAFF.